A selection of T cell receptor beta chains follows, all from one sample in a study of CD8+ T cells in alopecia areata. The table came from immunoSEQ multiplex PCR; TCRdb's copy has only in-frame clones and leaves some out. The sample carries 85,000 to 110,000 clones, around 86% recorded once. Sequences were derived from CD8+ T cells sorted from blood, sampled around week 34, from a patient treated with tofacitinib. Receptor source: a human donor with alopecia areata. The CDR3 runs from the conserved cysteine through the conserved F or W. D genes are given only for firm matches. Some rows mark clone size as missing; the rest say once, few, many or name a class of expanded clone.

clone size	D gene	J gene	V gene	CDR3 DNA	CDR3 protein
.	TRBD2	TRBJ2-1	TRBV19	TGTGCCAGTACCATCGCAGGGACTACGGATGAGCAGTTCTTC	CASTIAGTTDEQFF
.	TRBD2	TRBJ2-1	TRBV5-1	TGCGCCAGCAGCTTGCGGCGGGAGGGTTACAATGAGCAGTTCTTC	CASSLRREGYNEQFF
few	.	TRBJ2-3	TRBV9	TGTGCCAGCAGCGTATCTCTCGTGGGAGGCCGAGGCACAGATACGCAGTATTTT	CASSVSLVGGRGTDTQYF
once	.	TRBJ2-2	TRBV7-9	TGTGCCAGCAGCTTAGGCACCAGGGAGCTGTTTTTT	CASSLGTRELFF
.	.	TRBJ2-1	TRBV9	TGTGCCAGCAGCGTAGCTCCGCAGTCAGTTAACAATGAGCAGTTCTTC	CASSVAPQSVNNEQFF
.	.	TRBJ2-3	TRBV7-7	TGTGCCAGCAGCTTAGCAACGCGGAGCACAGATACGCAGTATTTT	CASSLATRSTDTQYF
.	TRBD1	TRBJ1-1	TRBV5-1	TGCGCCAGCAGCTTTGACAGGGGCACTGAAGCTTTCTTT	CASSFDRGTEAFF
.	TRBD2	TRBJ2-7	TRBV27	TGTGCCAGCGGCCCCGGGACTAGCGGGAGAGGCTACGAGCAGTACTTC	CASGPGTSGRGYEQYF
.	TRBD2	TRBJ2-1	TRBV7-3	TGTGCCAGCAGCATTCTAGCGGGGGGCTCCTACAATGAGCAGTTCTTC	CASSILAGGSYNEQFF
once	.	TRBJ2-1	TRBV19	TGTGCCAGTAGTAAGGGGAGCTCCTACAATGAGCAGTTCTTC	CASSKGSSYNEQFF
once	TRBD1	TRBJ2-1	TRBV6-1	TGTGCCAGCAGTGACGGGACAGGGGCTTTTGGTGAGCAGTTCTTC	CASSDGTGAFGEQFF
once	TRBD2	TRBJ2-1	TRBV27	TGTGCCAGCAGTAGAGCGGGGGCCTACAATGAGCAGTTCTTC	CASSRAGAYNEQFF
few	TRBD1	TRBJ2-1	TRBV29-1	TGCAGCGTTGAACCAGGGGGAGATGAGCAGTTCTTC	CSVEPGGDEQFF
once	TRBD1	TRBJ2-7	TRBV6-5	TGTGCCAGCAGTCTTGGACAGGTCTACGAGCAGTACTTC	CASSLGQVYEQYF
once	TRBD1	TRBJ2-1	TRBV18	TGTGCCAGCTCACCAGGACAGGGGGCCTCCTACAATGAGCAGTTCTTC	CASSPGQGASYNEQFF
once	TRBD2	TRBJ2-3	TRBV11-2	TGTGCCAGCAGCTTGAGGCCGGGACTAGCGGGAGGTACAGATACGCAGTATTTT	CASSLRPGLAGGTDTQYF
once	TRBD1	TRBJ1-1	TRBV2	TGTGCCAGCAGACAGGGGCCGGGAACTGAAGCTTTCTTT	CASRQGPGTEAFF
.	TRBD2	TRBJ2-3	TRBV2	TGTGCCAGCCCTCCCAGCGGGAGGACAGATACGCAGTATTTT	CASPPSGRTDTQYF
.	.	TRBJ2-7	TRBV15	TGTGCCACCAGCAGGGCTTCGACGGGGCACTCCTACGAGCAGTACTTC	CATSRASTGHSYEQYF
.	TRBD2	TRBJ2-5	TRBV25-1	TGTGCCAGCAGTGAATTGGGGGGGGAGGAGACCCAGTACTTC	CASSELGGEETQYF
few	TRBD2	TRBJ2-7	TRBV4-2	TGTGCCAGCAGATTAGCGGGGGGGCCGTCACCCTACGAGCAGTACTTC	CASRLAGGPSPYEQYF
.	.	TRBJ2-3	TRBV7-6	TGTGCCAGCAGCTTGCGCCTAGGGCCCGATACGCAGTATTTT	CASSLRLGPDTQYF
.	TRBD1	TRBJ2-7	TRBV6-6	TGTGCCAGCAGTTACTCGCAGGACAGGGAAGGGGACGAGCAGTACTTC	CASSYSQDREGDEQYF
.	.	TRBJ2-3	TRBV27	TGTGCCAGCATGGGGGCCGATACGCAGTATTTT	CASMGADTQYF
.	TRBD2	TRBJ2-1	TRBV5-1	TGCGCCAGCAGCTTGTTGGCGGGAGGGTTTTACAATGAGCAGTTCTTC	CASSLLAGGFYNEQFF
.	.	TRBJ2-5	TRBV29-1	TGCAGCGTTGAAGGTCCTTCGGGGGCAGAGACCCAGTACTTC	CSVEGPSGAETQYF
.	TRBD2	TRBJ2-4	TRBV5-4	TGTGCCAGCAGCACCGGACTAGCGGAAAACATTCAGTACTTC	CASSTGLAENIQYF
.	.	TRBJ2-7	TRBV13	TGTGCCAGCAGCTTAGGCCTGCGGCTAATGGCCTACGAGCAGTACTTC	CASSLGLRLMAYEQYF
.	.	TRBJ2-7	TRBV13	TGTGCCAGCAGCTTAGCGGTGGGACTCTCCTACGAGCAGTACTTC	CASSLAVGLSYEQYF
few	.	TRBJ2-7	TRBV27	TGTGCCAGCAGTTTTAGGAGCTCCTCCTACGAGCAGTACTTC	CASSFRSSSYEQYF
few	.	TRBJ2-3	TRBV7-9	TGTGCCAGCCCGACGTCGGCCACAGATACGCAGTATTTT	CASPTSATDTQYF
.	.	TRBJ2-2	TRBV6-5	TGTGCCAGCAGCTACTCGTCAACCACCGGGGAGCTGTTTTTT	CASSYSSTTGELFF
.	.	TRBJ2-7	TRBV19	TGTGCCAGTAGTATAGGACTGTCCTACGAGCAGTACTTC	CASSIGLSYEQYF
.	TRBD1	TRBJ2-7	TRBV29-1	TGCAGCGCCTTGAGACAGGGGGCTTACGAGCAGTACTTC	CSALRQGAYEQYF
.	TRBD2	TRBJ2-7	TRBV29-1	TGCAGCGTTGAGAGAGTTAGCGGGATCTACGACGAGCAGTACTTC	CSVERVSGIYDEQYF
.	.	TRBJ2-7	TRBV6-1	TGTGCCAGCACCGAAAGTAGCCCCGAGCAGTACTTC	CASTESSPEQYF
.	TRBD2	TRBJ2-3	TRBV27	TGTGCCAGCAACCCACTAGCGAGCACAGATACGCAGTATTTT	CASNPLASTDTQYF
.	.	TRBJ2-1	TRBV7-2	TGTGCCAGCAGCTTAGGTTCCCAAACCTGGCCCTACAATGAGCAGTTCTTC	CASSLGSQTWPYNEQFF
.	.	TRBJ2-3	TRBV27	TGTGCCAGCAGAGGCGGTGGGACGGTAAGCACAGATACGCAGTATTTT	CASRGGGTVSTDTQYF
.	.	TRBJ1-2	TRBV16	TGTGCCAGCAGCCAATCCACCTATGGCTACACCTTC	CASSQSTYGYTF
.	.	TRBJ1-2	TRBV6-5	TGTGCCAGCAGTTACTCTAGGGAGTACGGCGGCTACACCTTC	CASSYSREYGGYTF
.	.	TRBJ1-1	TRBV10-3	TGTGCCATCAGTGAGTCGTGGGGCACTGAAGCTTTCTTT	CAISESWGTEAFF
.	.	TRBJ2-3	TRBV7-9	TGTGCCAGCAGCTTACGGGGGGCTAGCACAGATACGCAGTATTTT	CASSLRGASTDTQYF
.	.	TRBJ2-7	TRBV30	TGTGCCTGGAGTGTATGGGTTAAGACTTACGAGCAGTACTTC	CAWSVWVKTYEQYF
.	.	TRBJ1-2	TRBV9	TGTGCCAGCAGCGTAGAGGACAGCTCTAACTATGGCTACACCTTC	CASSVEDSSNYGYTF
few	.	TRBJ2-1	TRBV30	TGTGCCTGGAGTAATGTATTGGGAAGAAAGTACAATGAGCAGTTCTTC	CAWSNVLGRKYNEQFF
.	TRBD1	TRBJ2-7	TRBV13	TGTGCCAGCAGCTGGGGACAGGTTACTTACGAGCAGTACTTC	CASSWGQVTYEQYF
once	TRBD2	TRBJ2-3	TRBV5-4	TGTGCCAGCAGCCCCCCTAGCGGGAGGGCCACAGATACGCAGTATTTT	CASSPPSGRATDTQYF
.	.	TRBJ2-1	TRBV27	TGTGCCAGCAGTGCGGTGAGCTCCTACAATGAGCAGTTCTTC	CASSAVSSYNEQFF